The next 28 T cell receptor beta chains were all read from a single sample in a study of beta chain features in type 1 diabetes (dated by TCRdb to between 2017 and 2018). Receptor libraries were prepared by the immunoSEQ multiplex PCR assay. The High Capacity cDNA Reverse Transcription Kit was used to reverse transcribe all of the isolated RNA, meaning that expressed TCRB transcripts were what got sequenced. TCRdb carries this immuneACCESS record with in-frame sequences only. Its versions omit some clonotypes, under half of them owing to an unresolved V gene in the studies checked, with the rest unexplained. This sample is represented by 40,000 or so clones; 66% of them were singletons. The top ten hold roughly 2.2% of the sample. What the authors observed across the whole study: In all four CD4+ subsets, TCRB CDR3 length was moderately but significantly shorter in type 1 diabetes patients.

Antigens for these TCRs are unknown. Material for sequencing was Tregs from blood. This specimen's cell subset or site label, per the study, means: regulatory CD4+ T cells. These receptors were obtained from a woman in her late teens or twenties with type 1 diabetes.

The chain carries TRBV9 and TRBJ2-7, with TRBD2 matching 8 bases. The germline gives CDR1 SGDLS, CDR2 YYNGEE. J gave up 2 bases and V 4 bases, and 5 bases lay outside the gene matches. The CDR3 has 14 amino acids. CDR3 bases: TGTGCCAGCAGCCCTCGACTAGCGCCCTACGAGCAGTACTTC. Translated: CASSPRLAPYEQYF.

Written as DNA, the CDR3 is TGTGCCAGCAGCCCGGGACTAGTGGCAGATACGCAGTATTTT. Its protein product is CASSPGLVADTQYF. The genes are TRBV7-2 and TRBJ2-3; TRBD2 matches at 8 bases. Germline V CDR1 and CDR2: SGHTA, FQGNSA. The CDR3 length is 14 residues. The junction had 5 bases not matched to a gene; V was cut back by 5 bases and J by 4 bases.

The gene calls are TRBV29-1 and TRBJ2-3; 8 nucleotides align to TRBD2. V shed 3 bases and J 4 bases; nucleotides not matched to a gene: 6. Germline V gives CDR1 SQVTM, CDR2 ANQGSEA. This CDR3 has 14 amino acids. CDR3 residues: CSVDVGGAADTQYF. The CDR3 DNA reads TGCAGCGTTGATGTCGGGGGGGCCGCAGATACGCAGTATTTT.

The J gene is TRBJ2-4, the V gene TRBV4-2; 14 nucleotides line up with TRBD2. This CDR3 spans 18 amino acids. V shed 0 bases, J shed 7 bases, and the junction held 8 bases outside the gene matches. The germline CDR1 and CDR2 sequences are LGHNA and YNFKEQ. In nucleotides, the CDR3 is TGTGCCAGCAGCCAAGACCCCGGGACTAGCGGGAGAATGAACATTCAGTACTTC. It yields the protein CASSQDPGTSGRMNIQYF.

This chain joins TRBV18 and TRBJ2-5; 10 positions agree with TRBD2. The closer fit of TRBJ2-7 to the DNA end suggests the J call may be wrong. The germline V gene has CDR1 KGHSH and CDR2 LQKENI. This CDR3 comprises 18 residues. CDR3 nucleotides: TGTGCCAGCTCACCCCTTGGTGTTACTAGCGGGGTTATCTACGAGCAGTACTTC. Translating gives CASSPLGVTSGVIYEQYF.

This sequence joins TRBV28 and TRBJ1-3; perhaps TRBD1 as D (5 bases). This CDR3 comprises 17 residues. V was trimmed by 4 bases and J by 2 bases, leaving 18 bases between them. Germline assignment: CDR1 MDHEN and CDR2 SYDVKM. CDR3 DNA: TGTGCCAGCAGTTACCCCTGGAGGGTCAGGGCTGGAAACACCATATATTTT. It encodes CASSYPWRVRAGNTIYF.

This clone was seen only a few times. The J gene is TRBJ1-1, the V gene TRBV7-9; TRBD1 matches 9 bases. Trimming removed 5 bases from V and 5 bases from J; junction bases left unmatched: 9. The CDR3 runs to 15 residues. In germline, CDR1 is SEHNR, CDR2 FQNEAQ (reference sequence). The CDR3 is CASSDRTGVRTEAFF. CDR3 in DNA: TGTGCCAGCAGCGACCGGACAGGGGTTAGAACTGAAGCTTTCTTT.

The rearrangement joins TRBV5-4 to TRBJ1-1, with D hard to call. There are 13 residues in the CDR3. The germline V and J ends were trimmed by 0 bases and 3 bases, with 6 bases remaining between them. CDR1 is SGHNT and CDR2 is YYREEE in the germline V gene (reference sequence). The CDR3 DNA sequence: TGTGCCAGCAGCTTGGTGCCAGACACTGAAGCTTTCTTT. This codes for CASSLVPDTEAFF. The full variable domain, completed using reference TRBV5-4 and TRBJ1-1, is ETGVTQSPTHLIKTRGQQVTLRCSSQSGHNTVSWYQQALGQGPQFIFQYYREEENGRGNFPPRFSGLQFPNYSSELNVNALELDDSALYLCASSLVPDTEAFFGQGTRLTVV.

This rearrangement joins TRBV19 to TRBJ1-2; TRBD1 aligns across 9 bases. The ends lost 6 bases at V and 3 bases at J; junction bases unmatched: 5. CDR1 and CDR2 (germline): LNHDA, SQIVND (reference sequence). This CDR3 has 14 residues. In DNA form, the CDR3 reads TGTGCCAGTAGCCGGACAGGGGCGGACTATGGCTACACCTTC. Protein product: CASSRTGADYGYTF.

This chain links TRBV4-3 with TRBJ2-7; 11 bases fit TRBD2. This CDR3 has 17 amino acids. Germline V gives CDR1 LGHNA, CDR2 YSLEER. The V and J ends lost 4 bases and 2 bases, in that order; junction bases with no gene match: 10. The CDR3, as DNA: TGCGCCAGCAGCCTCGGAGGGGGTAGCGGGAGGGCCTACGAGCAGTACTTC. This translates into CASSLGGGSGRAYEQYF.

This clone has a single count. V is TRBV5-1 and J is TRBJ2-1; no clear D gene. Germline values: CDR1 SGHRS, CDR2 YFSETQ. The germline V and J ends were trimmed by 0 bases and 4 bases, with 5 bases remaining between them. CDR3 length: 13 residues. CDR3 in amino acids: CASSLGAYNEQFF. The CDR3 DNA follows: TGCGCCAGCAGCTTGGGGGCTTACAATGAGCAGTTCTTC.

This clone has just a few counts. The chain employs TRBV11-2 and TRBJ2-7; TRBD1 might be the D (5 bases). V lost 2 bases, J lost 7 bases, and 18 bases lay in between. The germline CDR1 and CDR2 sequences are SGHAT and FQNNGV. The CDR3 contains 15 residues. CDR3 sequence (DNA): TGTGCCAGCAGCTTATTAGGGGAAGCGTTGGGGGAGCAGTACTTC. The encoded protein is CASSLLGEALGEQYF.

J is TRBJ2-5 and V is TRBV27, with TRBD2 matching 11 bases. CDR1 and CDR2 (germline): MNHEY, SMNVEV (reference sequence). V gave up 2 bases and J gave up 5 bases; unmatched junction bases: 10. The CDR3 length is 17 residues. For the CDR3, the DNA is TGTGCCAGCAGTTTAGGTCTAGCGGGGGGCCATGGGGAGACCCAGTACTTC. Encoded protein: CASSLGLAGGHGETQYF.

The table lists this clone with a few counts. V gene TRBV28 combines with J gene TRBJ2-1; 13 bases are a match to TRBD2. Trimming took 8 bases from V and 4 from J; bases not matched to a gene: 11. Germline CDR1 is MDHEN and CDR2 is SYDVKM. The CDR3 length is 17 residues. The CDR3 sequence is CASWAWRTSGSYNEQFF. The CDR3, as DNA: TGTGCCAGCTGGGCTTGGAGGACTAGCGGGAGTTACAATGAGCAGTTCTTC.

CDR3 sequence (DNA): TGTGCCAGCTCACCCTATGGCGGGGGCATGTACGAGCAGTACTTC. Protein product: CASSPYGGGMYEQYF. The rearrangement uses TRBV18 and TRBJ2-7; maybe TRBD2 (7 bases). The CDR3 extends over 15 amino acids. V lost 3 bases to trimming and J lost 4 bases, with 16 bases between them. The germline CDR1 and CDR2 sequences are KGHSH and LQKENI.

The rearrangement uses TRBV23-1 and TRBJ2-7; TRBD1 is a possible D gene (5 bases). TRBV23-1 is sorted into the ORF group, with uncertain function. V gave up 8 bases and J gave up 7 bases, with 9 bases separating them. The CDR3 length is 10 residues. The CDR3 nucleotides read TGCGCCAGCTGGCAGGGAGAGCAGTACTTC. This encodes CASWQGEQYF.

In its sample, this clone was seen a few times. The genes are TRBV29-1 and TRBJ2-1; D might be TRBD1 (6 bases). V lost 1 base and J lost 7, with 17 bases in between. This CDR3 contains 15 residues. Germline V CDR1 and CDR2: SQVTM, ANQGSEA. Here the CDR3 DNA reads TGCAGCGTTGAAGGCGGCAGGGGAATGGGGAATGAGCAGTTCTTC. Residues: CSVEGGRGMGNEQFF.

This clone has only a few counts. The rearrangement links TRBV7-2 to TRBJ2-1, with D tentatively TRBD1 (6 bases). Trimming cost V 6 bases and J 5 bases, with 11 bases left between them. The CDR3 totals 13 residues. CDR1 is SGHTA and CDR2 is FQGNSA in the germline V gene. CDR3 sequence reads: CASRMGANNEQFF. In DNA, the CDR3 is TGTGCCAGCAGAATGGGGGCGAACAATGAGCAGTTCTTC.

This clone showed up just a few times. The chain employs TRBV5-1 and TRBJ2-5; no definite D call. Germline assignment: CDR1 SGHRS and CDR2 YFSETQ. The CDR3 consists of 12 residues. The ends were cut back, 4 bases at V and 4 bases at J, with 8 bases in the middle. The CDR3 nucleotides read TGCGCCAGCAGCCCTTCAGGAGAGACCCAGTACTTC. This sequence encodes CASSPSGETQYF.

J is TRBJ1-1 and V is TRBV27, with D possibly being TRBD1 (5 bases). V was trimmed by 8 bases and J by 0 bases, leaving 7 bases between them. The CDR3 spans 12 residues. Germline CDR1 is MNHEY and CDR2 is SMNVEV (reference sequence). As DNA, the CDR3 is TGTGCCAGCGGGGGGGTGAACACTGAAGCTTTCTTT. Amino acids: CASGGVNTEAFF.

This rearrangement joins TRBV7-9 to TRBJ2-1; no clear D gene. Germline CDR1 reads SEHNR; CDR2 reads FQNEAQ (reference sequence). The CDR3 runs to 13 residues. The V and J ends lost 9 bases and 3 bases respectively, with 12 bases between them. The CDR3 region has the DNA TGTGCCAGTCGGTCCCGAATCTACAATGAGCAGTTCTTC. Protein product: CASRSRIYNEQFF.

This clone was seen just once. The chain is built from TRBV7-3 and TRBJ1-1; D uncertain. The germline V gene encodes CDR1 SGHTA and CDR2 FQGTGA. Trimming removed 2 bases at V and 1 base at J, with 11 bases between. The CDR3 loop spans 15 amino acids. CDR3 amino acids: CASSLQAATNTEAFF. The CDR3 DNA follows: TGTGCCAGCAGCTTACAGGCAGCCACGAACACTGAAGCTTTCTTT.

This chain links TRBV23-1 with TRBJ1-1, with a weak D call TRBD1 (6 bases). TRBV23-1 counts as an open reading frame of uncertain function. Trimming pared 4 bases from V and 10 bases from J, leaving 25 bases between. This CDR3 contains 16 residues. The DNA for the CDR3 is TGCGCCAGCAGTCGAATATACAACAGGGCCTCAAGAGCAGCTTTCTTT. It translates to CASSRIYNRASRAAFF.

A few counts support this clone. The chain uses TRBV16 and TRBJ2-1; a weak D match, TRBD2 (5 bases). The CDR3 consists of 15 residues. Germline V gives CDR1 KGHSY, CDR2 FQNENV. Trimming shortened V by 4 bases and J by 8 bases, and 18 bases separated the two germline ends. The CDR3 DNA reads TGTGCCAGCAGCCCCCCGGCGGGCTCCACCCATGAGCAGTTCTTC. It is translated as CASSPPAGSTHEQFF. The full variable domain, in which reference TRBV16 and TRBJ2-1 provide the parts outside the CDR3, is GEEVAQTPKHLVRGEGQKAKLYCAPIKGHSYVFWYQQVLKNEFKFLISFQNENVFDETGMPKERFSAKCLPNSPCSLEIQATKLEDSAVYFCASSPPAGSTHEQFFGPGTRLTVL.

The chain recombines TRBV20-1 with TRBJ1-2; D is ambiguous. Germline values: CDR1 DFQATT, CDR2 SNEGSKA (reference sequence). The CDR3 loop spans 11 amino acids. Trimming took 6 bases from V and 8 from J, leaving 13 bases between them. DNA for the CDR3: TGCAGTGCGCGAGGACTAATGGGCTACACCTTC. It specifies CSARGLMGYTF.

The rearrangement uses TRBV12-5 and TRBJ1-1; D may be TRBD1 (6 bases). V was shortened by 1 base and J by 7 bases, with 16 bases between the two germline ends. This CDR3 has 15 residues. Germline V gene lookup returns CDR1 LGHNT and CDR2 FRNRAP. The CDR3 region is CASGLGGGGSGEAFF. CDR3 DNA sequence: TGTGCTAGTGGTTTGGGCGGCGGGGGCTCTGGTGAAGCTTTCTTT.

The chain carries TRBV30 and TRBJ1-1; D is unclear. Between the trimmed V and J ends, which lost 1 base and 8 bases, there was a span of 8 bases. CDR1 and CDR2 (germline): GTSNPN, SVGIG (reference sequence). This CDR3 region has 11 residues. CDR3 nucleotides: TGTGCCTGGAGTGCAGGCCCGGAAGCTTTCTTT. Translated: CAWSAGPEAFF.

The chain has TRBV5-1 and TRBJ2-3, with TRBD1 matching 7 bases. The V and J ends lost 4 bases and 3 bases, in that order; junction bases with no gene match: 2. Germline assignment: CDR1 SGHRS and CDR2 YFSETQ. CDR3 size: 13 residues. CDR3 loop: CASSMGQTDTQYF. DNA of the CDR3: TGCGCCAGCAGCATGGGACAGACAGATACGCAGTATTTT.